The 20 T cell receptor beta chains presented below share a single source sample, sequenced in a study of shared clonotypes between healthy human individuals. Clones were read by immunoSEQ multiplex PCR, and TCRdb kept only the in-frame ones, dropping some. This table has more than 850,000 clones, about 80% appearing once. The sequenced sample was memory CD4+ T cells from PBMCs. Subset here: CD45RA-negative fraction. The source of these receptors is a man aged 18 to 35 in good health. Some clones in this sample may be carry-over from other donors' samples.

The genes are TRBV28 and TRBJ2-1, with 8 nucleotides matching TRBD2. CDR1 and CDR2 from the germline V gene are MDHEN and SYDVKM. The CDR3 runs 18 residues. J lost 3 bases, V lost 4 bases, and 14 bases had no gene match. The CDR3 protein is CASSSLFHVSGGYNEQFF. The DNA for the CDR3 is TGTGCCAGCAGTTCCCTCTTTCATGTCAGCGGGGGCTACAATGAGCAGTTCTTC.

This chain links TRBV28 with TRBJ2-1; 9 nucleotides align to TRBD2. Germline lookup yields CDR1 MDHEN and CDR2 SYDVKM. The CDR3 is made up of 18 amino acids. V lost 3 bases and J lost 0; bases outside the gene matches: 9. In DNA, the CDR3 is TGTGCCAGCAGTTTGCCCGGGACTAGCTTCAGCTCCTACAATGAGCAGTTCTTC. This translates into CASSLPGTSFSSYNEQFF.

A remark on this clone: Other DNA sequences in this sample translate to the same CDR3. The chain combines TRBV30 with TRBJ1-5; no clear D. V was pared by 1 base and J by 2 bases, with 6 bases between. The CDR3 totals 13 residues. The germline V gene has CDR1 GTSNPN and CDR2 SVGIG (reference sequence). The CDR3 reads CAWSETGNQPQHF. The CDR3 DNA is TGTGCCTGGAGTGAGACGGGCAATCAGCCCCAGCATTTT.

This chain uses TRBV7-9 with TRBJ1-2; tentatively, D is TRBD1 (5 bases). Germline assignment: CDR1 SEHNR and CDR2 FQNEAQ (reference sequence). V lost 2 bases, J lost 4 bases, and 14 bases lay in between. This CDR3 has 15 residues. CDR3 sequence reads: CASSLRDGGSYGYTF. DNA of the CDR3: TGTGCCAGCAGCTTACGGGATGGGGGATCCTATGGCTACACCTTC.

The sample holds many counts of this clone. This rearrangement joins TRBV5-6 to TRBJ2-2, with TRBD2 identical over 13 bases. Germline V lookup: CDR1 SGHDT, CDR2 YYEEEE. The CDR3 is 18 residues long. The J segment lost 3 bases and the V segment lost 4 bases, leaving 9 bases of the junction unmatched. CDR3 protein: CASSLRTSGRSDTGELFF. Written as DNA, the CDR3 is TGTGCCAGCAGCCTCCGGACTAGCGGGAGATCGGACACCGGGGAGCTGTTTTTT. The full variable domain, in which reference TRBV5-6 and TRBJ2-2 provide the parts outside the CDR3, is DAGVTQSPTHLIKTRGQQVTLRCSPKSGHDTVSWYQQALGQGPQFIFQYYEEEERQRGNFPDRFSGHQFPNYSSELNVNALLLGDSALYLCASSLRTSGRSDTGELFFGEGSRLTVL.

This chain joins TRBV6-5 and TRBJ2-7; D may be TRBD2 (6 bases). The germline gives CDR1 MNHEY, CDR2 SVGAGI. The germline V and J ends were trimmed by 5 bases and 10 bases, with 18 bases remaining between them. This CDR3 spans 13 amino acids. The CDR3, as DNA: TGTGCCAGCAGTGGCCGGGGACTCATCAAACAGTACTTC. The encoded protein is CASSGRGLIKQYF.

This clone was seen a handful of times. The chain carries TRBV28 and TRBJ1-2, with a possible D match to TRBD1 (5 bases). The length of the CDR3 is 12 residues. Germline values: CDR1 MDHEN, CDR2 SYDVKM. V dropped 7 bases and J dropped 8 bases, with 14 bases sitting between them. The CDR3, as DNA: TGTGCCAGCAACGAACGGTGGGGGGGCTACACCTTC. This gives the protein CASNERWGGYTF.

The V gene is TRBV4-3, the J gene TRBJ1-2; no reliable D call. This CDR3 spans 14 amino acids. Germline V CDR1 and CDR2: LGHNA, YSLEER. Deletions cut 0 bases from V and 8 bases from J, with 13 bases between. The CDR3 region has the DNA TGCGCCAGCAGCCAAGACCCGGGTTTGGGAGGCTACACCTTC. Translating gives CASSQDPGLGGYTF.

This clone was seen many times. The gene calls are TRBV5-4 and TRBJ1-1; D remains unclear. Germline CDR1 SGHNT, CDR2 YYREEE (reference sequence). This CDR3 region has 12 residues. The ends were cut back, 3 bases at V and 3 bases at J, with 6 bases in the middle. In nucleotides, the CDR3 is TGTGCCAGCAGCTGGGAGGACACTGAAGCTTTCTTT. This translates into CASSWEDTEAFF.

The CDR3 is CASSSRGRGHTDTQYF. The CDR3 region has the DNA TGTGCCAGCAGCTCTAGGGGACGGGGGCACACAGATACGCAGTATTTT. The chain couples TRBV7-9 to TRBJ2-3; tentatively, D is TRBD1 or TRBD2 (6 bases each). Trimming removed 4 bases from V and 2 bases from J, with 16 bases in between. The CDR3 is made up of 16 amino acids. In germline, CDR1 is SEHNR, CDR2 FQNEAQ (reference sequence). The full variable domain, rest sourced from reference TRBV7-9 and TRBJ2-3, is DTGVSQNPRHKITKRGQNVTFRCDPISEHNRLYWYRQTLGQGPEFLTYFQNEAQLEKSRLLSDRFSAERPKGSFSTLEIQRTEQGDSAMYLCASSSRGRGHTDTQYFGPGTRLTVL.

J is TRBJ1-5 and V is TRBV19; no clear D gene. CDR1 LNHDA and CDR2 SQIVND come from the germline V gene (reference sequence). This CDR3 spans 12 amino acids. The V end was cut by 3 bases, the J end by 7 bases, with 7 bases between. CDR3 in amino acids: CASSISGQPQHF. In DNA, the CDR3 is TGTGCCAGTAGTATCTCCGGGCAGCCCCAGCATTTT.

Comments on this clone: The same CDR3 can be traced to other DNA sequences in this sample. This chain joins TRBV7-2 and TRBJ2-7; 8 nucleotides line up with TRBD1. This CDR3 is built from 14 residues. Germline values: CDR1 SGHTA, CDR2 FQGNSA. Trimming at V came to 5 bases and at J to 2 bases, leaving 5 bases not matched to a gene. CDR3 DNA: TGTGCCAGCAGCCTAGGGACAGGTCCCTACGAGCAGTACTTC. Protein product: CASSLGTGPYEQYF.

The chain links TRBV7-6 to TRBJ2-5; a weak D match, TRBD1 (6 bases). The J call is uncertain, as TRBJ2-7 better fits the DNA end. This CDR3 contains 17 residues. Germline CDR1 SGHVS, CDR2 FNYEAQ. The CDR3 nucleotides read TGTGCCAGCAGCTTAGTAAGTTGGACAGCAAATTCCTACGAGCAGTACTTC. Translated: CASSLVSWTANSYEQYF.

V is TRBV7-3 and J is TRBJ1-3; D gene unclear. The germline CDR1 and CDR2 sequences are SGHTA and FQGTGA. This CDR3 has 13 amino acids. Deletions cut 4 bases from V and 0 bases from J, with 4 bases between. The CDR3: CASSSSSGNTIYF. For the CDR3, the DNA is TGTGCCAGCAGCTCCAGCTCTGGAAACACCATATATTTT. The full variable domain, its missing parts supplied by reference TRBV7-3 and TRBJ1-3, is GAGVSQTPSNKVTEKGKYVELRCDPISGHTALYWYRQSLGQGPEFLIYFQGTGAADDSGLPNDRFFAVRPEGSVSTLKIQRTERGDSAVYLCASSSSSGNTIYFGEGSWLTVV.

V and J are TRBV5-4 and TRBJ2-5, with 7 positions matching TRBD2. The germline V gene encodes CDR1 SGHNT and CDR2 YYREEE (reference sequence). V lost 3 bases to trimming and J lost 5 bases; unmatched junction nucleotides: 7. This CDR3 has 14 amino acids. The CDR3 DNA reads as TGTGCCAGCAGCTCGAAAACTAGCGACGAGACCCAGTACTTC. Protein: CASSSKTSDETQYF.

To note about this clone: In the same sample, other DNA sequences code for this CDR3. The J gene is TRBJ1-5, the V gene TRBV28; D may be TRBD1 (6 bases). The CDR3 runs to 13 residues. Germline V gene lookup returns CDR1 MDHEN and CDR2 SYDVKM. V dropped 8 bases and J dropped 4 bases, with 12 bases sitting between them. CDR3 protein: CASRLDRNQPQHF. As DNA, the CDR3 is TGTGCCAGCCGCCTGGACAGAAATCAGCCCCAGCATTTT.

The chain combines TRBV6-1 with TRBJ1-5; 10 bases fit TRBD1. CDR3 length: 16 residues. Germline trimming cut 1 base from V and 6 bases from J; bases unmatched to any gene: 6. Germline V gene data show CDR1 as MNHNS and CDR2 as SASEGT. The CDR3 region has the DNA TGTGCCAGCAGTGAAGGAGACAGGGGGCGCATTCAGCCCCAGCATTTT. Translating gives CASSEGDRGRIQPQHF.

This clone has more than one count but fewer than ten. The chain links TRBV18 to TRBJ1-5, with D unresolved. There are 15 residues in the CDR3. Germline lookup yields CDR1 KGHSH and CDR2 LQKENI. Trimming took off 2 bases at V and 0 bases at J, with 8 bases between the two ends. The CDR3 nucleotides are TGTGCCAGCTCACCAGCGGTACGTAGCAATCAGCCCCAGCATTTT. Protein sequence: CASSPAVRSNQPQHF.

The rearrangement uses TRBV28 and TRBJ2-7; tentative D call: TRBD2 (6 bases). V lost 7 bases, J lost 8 bases, and 12 bases lay in between. CDR3 length equals 11 residues. The germline CDR1 and CDR2 sequences are MDHEN and SYDVKM. This chain's CDR3 is CASNAGTKQYF. The CDR3 DNA is TGTGCCAGCAATGCGGGAACCAAGCAGTACTTC. The full variable domain, in which reference TRBV28 and TRBJ2-7 provide the parts outside the CDR3, is DVKVTQSSRYLVKRTGEKVFLECVQDMDHENMFWYRQDPGLGLRLIYFSYDVKMKEKGDIPEGYSVSREKKERFSLILESASTNQTSMYLCASNAGTKQYFGPGTRLTVT.

The chain combines TRBV29-1 with TRBJ2-1, with 9 nucleotides matching TRBD1. The germline CDR1 and CDR2 sequences are SQVTM and ANQGSEA. The CDR3 length is 13 residues. The J segment lost 3 bases and the V segment lost 7 bases, leaving 4 bases of the junction unmatched. CDR3 nucleotides: TGCAGCGCTGACAGGGGGATCTACAATGAGCAGTTCTTC. It translates to CSADRGIYNEQFF.